The 16 T cell receptor beta chains below all came from one sample that was sequenced in a study of human thymus T cells. Thymus tissue was removed during corrective cardiac surgery. Profiling relied on immunoSEQ multiplex PCR, and the TCRdb table lists in-frame clones only, not all of them. This table holds roughly 120,000 clones, about 93% found once. Input material: thymus tissue. Receptors were obtained from a boy under two years old with a congenital heart defect but otherwise immunologically healthy.

The chain recombines TRBV6-1 with TRBJ1-5, with D hard to call. V was trimmed by 5 bases and J by 10 bases, leaving 12 bases between them. The CDR3 runs to 12 residues. Germline loops: CDR1 MNHNS, CDR2 SASEGT. In DNA form, the CDR3 reads TGTGCCAGCAGTCCCTACCGGGAACCCCAGCATTTT. This encodes CASSPYREPQHF.

The rearrangement uses TRBV7-8 and TRBJ1-5; unclear D gene. The germline V gene encodes CDR1 SGHVS and CDR2 FQNEAQ. V was pared by 1 base and J by 5 bases, with 15 bases between. This CDR3 region has 16 residues. This CDR3 reads CASSLVAAFFDQPQHF. CDR3 DNA: TGTGCCAGCAGCTTAGTGGCAGCTTTTTTCGATCAGCCCCAGCATTTT.

CDR3 amino acids: CASRPLSPDRGNEQFF. DNA of the CDR3: TGTGCCAGCAGGCCTCTCTCTCCTGACAGGGGCAATGAGCAGTTCTTC. The rearrangement joins TRBV6-6 to TRBJ2-1, with 8 bases aligning to TRBD1. The CDR3 runs 16 residues. Germline assignment: CDR1 MNHNY and CDR2 SVGAGI (reference sequence). J was trimmed by 6 bases and V by 6 bases; bases with no gene match: 13.

This chain connects TRBV7-2 to TRBJ2-7; the D gene is possibly TRBD2 (5 bases). Trimming took 1 base from V and 5 from J, leaving 12 bases between them. The germline CDR1 and CDR2 sequences are SGHTA and FQGNSA. This CDR3 comprises 14 residues. The CDR3, as DNA: TGTGCCAGCAGCTTAGGGGCGGAGGTGGACGAGCAGTACTTC. This translates into CASSLGAEVDEQYF.

This rearrangement joins TRBV6-6 to TRBJ1-3, with D possibly being TRBD1 (6 bases). From germline, CDR1 is MNHNY and CDR2 SVGAGI (reference sequence). There are 14 residues in the CDR3. V dropped 5 bases and J dropped 4 bases, with 12 bases sitting between them. CDR3 region: CASSAGVGGNTIYF. CDR3 nucleotide sequence: TGTGCCAGCAGTGCAGGGGTAGGAGGAAACACCATATATTTT.

This rearrangement joins TRBV5-6 to TRBJ2-1; D perhaps matches TRBD2 (6 bases). Trimming took 1 base from V and 7 from J, leaving 15 bases between them. CDR1 and CDR2 from the germline V gene are SGHDT and YYEEEE. This CDR3 spans 15 amino acids. The DNA for the CDR3 is TGTGCCAGCAGCTTGAAGGCTAGCGCTAGGAATGAGCAGTTCTTC. It specifies CASSLKASARNEQFF.

This clone was detected only once. The V call is TRBV7-2, the J call TRBJ2-3; perhaps TRBD2 as D (6 bases). CDR3 length equals 15 residues. CDR1 and CDR2 (germline): SGHTA, FQGNSA. V gave up 5 bases and J gave up 4 bases, with 16 bases separating them. The CDR3 nucleotides are TGTGCCAGCAGCCTCGACGCGGGGAGCCCAGATACGCAGTATTTT. Its protein is CASSLDAGSPDTQYF.

V and J are TRBV10-3 and TRBJ2-2; TRBD2 might be the D (5 bases). The germline V and J ends were trimmed by 4 bases and 3 bases, with 6 bases remaining between them. Germline values: CDR1 ENHRY, CDR2 SYGVKD. The CDR3 extends over 13 amino acids. The DNA for the CDR3 is TGTGCCATCAGTGCGGGGTACACCGGGGAGCTGTTTTTT. It yields the protein CAISAGYTGELFF.

The genes are TRBV4-3 and TRBJ2-1; 10 nucleotides match TRBD2. In germline, CDR1 is LGHNA, CDR2 YSLEER. V lost 3 bases to trimming and J lost 7 bases; unmatched junction nucleotides: 9. The CDR3 has 16 residues. CDR3 protein: CASSQPGLAGENEQFF. The CDR3 region has the DNA TGCGCCAGCAGCCAGCCAGGGCTAGCGGGGGAAAATGAGCAGTTCTTC.

The gene calls are TRBV6-1 and TRBJ2-5, with D uncertain. The CDR3 length is 13 residues. V was cut by 2 bases and J by 0 bases, with 4 bases left in between. Germline values: CDR1 MNHNS, CDR2 SASEGT. The CDR3 DNA is TGTGCCAGCAGTGAACAGTACCAAGAGACCCAGTACTTC. Translated: CASSEQYQETQYF.

V and J are TRBV15 and TRBJ1-6; 9 bases map to TRBD1. This CDR3 region has 17 residues. Unmatched junction bases numbered 9, after V lost 3 bases and J lost 6 bases. CDR1 is LNHNV and CDR2 is YYDKDF in the germline V gene (reference sequence). CDR3 residues: CATSSTGQGWSNSPLHF. The CDR3, as DNA: TGTGCCACCAGCAGTACTGGACAGGGGTGGAGTAATTCACCCCTCCACTTT.

The rearrangement uses TRBV9 and TRBJ2-1; 7 bases align to TRBD2. V lost 1 base and J lost 0; bases outside the gene matches: 7. Germline assignment: CDR1 SGDLS and CDR2 YYNGEE. The CDR3 extends over 17 amino acids. The CDR3 DNA reads as TGTGCCAGCAGCGTACCCCCAGCGGGGCCCTCCTACAATGAGCAGTTCTTC. This sequence encodes CASSVPPAGPSYNEQFF.

This chain connects TRBV11-3 to TRBJ2-7, with TRBD1 matching 8 bases. V shed 4 bases and J 2 bases; nucleotides not matched to a gene: 10. CDR1 SGHNT and CDR2 YENEEA come from the germline V gene. The CDR3 runs to 16 residues. CDR3 loop: CASSSQSGTGPYEQYF. The CDR3 bases are TGTGCCAGCAGCTCCCAGTCCGGGACAGGACCCTACGAGCAGTACTTC.

V is TRBV5-1 and J is TRBJ1-1; D uncertain. The CDR3 is 17 residues long. CDR1 SGHRS and CDR2 YFSETQ come from the germline V gene. V gave up 3 bases and J gave up 5 bases, with 23 bases separating them. In nucleotides, the CDR3 is TGCGCCAGCAGCTCGAGCGGGGAAGCCAGATCGGGGACTGAAGCTTTCTTT. Protein sequence: CASSSSGEARSGTEAFF.

This chain connects TRBV5-5 to TRBJ1-1, with 8 bases that match TRBD1. The length of the CDR3 is 15 residues. Germline V gene data show CDR1 as SGHKS and CDR2 as YYEKEE (reference sequence). The V segment lost 4 bases and the J segment 4 bases; nucleotides outside the gene matches: 9. CDR3 sequence reads: CASSGSHTGGTEAFF. The CDR3 DNA is TGTGCCAGCAGCGGAAGCCACACAGGGGGCACTGAAGCTTTCTTT.

The chain combines TRBV7-9 with TRBJ1-4; TRBD1 matches at 9 bases. The trim removed 5 bases at V and 7 bases at J, leaving 8 bases unmatched. The CDR3 spans 15 residues. The germline CDR1 and CDR2 sequences are SEHNR and FQNEAQ (reference sequence). The CDR3 sequence is CASSLRQGEGEKLFF. For the CDR3, the DNA is TGTGCCAGCAGCCTCCGACAGGGGGAGGGTGAAAAACTGTTTTTT. Combining the CDR3 with reference TRBV7-9 and TRBJ1-4 gives the whole variable domain DTGVSQNPRHKITKRGQNVTFRCDPISEHNRLYWYRQTLGQGPEFLTYFQNEAQLEKSRLLSDRFSAERPKGSFSTLEIQRTEQGDSAMYLCASSLRQGEGEKLFFGSGTQLSVL.